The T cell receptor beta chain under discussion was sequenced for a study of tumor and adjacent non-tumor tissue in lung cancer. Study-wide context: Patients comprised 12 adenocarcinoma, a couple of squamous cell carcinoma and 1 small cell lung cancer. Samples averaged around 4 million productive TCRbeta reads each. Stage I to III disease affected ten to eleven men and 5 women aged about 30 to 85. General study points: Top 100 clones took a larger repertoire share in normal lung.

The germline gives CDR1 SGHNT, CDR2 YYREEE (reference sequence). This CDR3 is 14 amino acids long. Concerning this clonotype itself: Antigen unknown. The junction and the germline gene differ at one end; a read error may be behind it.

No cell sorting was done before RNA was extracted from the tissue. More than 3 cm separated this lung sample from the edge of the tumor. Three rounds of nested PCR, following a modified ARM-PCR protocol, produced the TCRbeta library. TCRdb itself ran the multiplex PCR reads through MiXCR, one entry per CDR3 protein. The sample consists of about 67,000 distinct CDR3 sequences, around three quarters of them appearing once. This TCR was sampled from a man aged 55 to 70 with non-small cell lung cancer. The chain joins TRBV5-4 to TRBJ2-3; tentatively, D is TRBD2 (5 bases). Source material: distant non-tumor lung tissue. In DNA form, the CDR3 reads TGTGCCAGCAGGCAACAGACTACCGCAGATACGCGGTATTTT. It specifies CASRQQTTADTRYF. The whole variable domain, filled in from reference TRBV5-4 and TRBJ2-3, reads ETGVTQSPTHLIKTRGQQVTLRCSSQSGHNTVSWYQQALGQGPQFIFQYYREEENGRGNFPPRFSGLQFPNYSSELNVNALELDDSALYLCASRQQTTADTRYFGPGTRLTVL.